The present T cell receptor beta chain was sequenced within a study of T cell responses to AZD1222 COVID-19 vaccine. Remarks on this clone: Antigen unknown.

Clones were sequenced by immunoSEQ multiplex PCR, and TCRdb holds only the in-frame ones, with some missing. The sample shows about 92,000 clones, approximately 91% of them seen only once. The CDR3 contains 16 residues. Between the trimmed V and J ends, which lost 2 bases and 7 bases, there was a span of 19 bases. CDR1 and CDR2 from the germline V gene are SGHRS and YFSETQ. Study-wide results and limits: No day 14 peak samples; only post-peak repertoires were characterized. Donors were largely white British and mainly female; clonal diversity was possibly underestimated. Vaccination with two AZD1222 doses was followed by a rise in Spike-specific TCR breadth and depth.

This sequence joins TRBV5-1 and TRBJ1-5; D is possibly TRBD1 (5 bases). Sequenced here: peripheral blood, sampled on day 0 of AZD1222 vaccination. The source is an adult in good health. CDR3 residues: CASSFGPQGMGQPQHF. The DNA of the CDR3 is TGCGCCAGCAGCTTTGGTCCCCAGGGTATGGGACAGCCCCAGCATTTT.